This paragraph covers one T cell receptor beta chain sequence. Its target is unknown. The data belong to a study of CD8 T cells in Susac syndrome. General study results and limits: Susac-specific public clones numbered sixteen in total CD8+ repertoires (and five in CD8+ TEMRA repertoires). Peak Susac CD8+ clonal expansion was seen in TEMRA cells and active patients.

Random hexamers were used to reverse transcribe 0.5 to 1 ug of RNA. The method of amplification for TCR beta CDR3 was immunoSEQ multiplex PCR, covering 54 Vbeta and 13 Jbeta. TCRdb itself ran the immunoSEQ multiplex PCR reads through MiXCR, one entry per CDR3 protein. The data show 120,000 or so distinct CDR3 sequences, approximately 96% seen once. The sample was CD8+ T cells from PBMCs. This TCR was recovered from a human donor with Susac syndrome.

CDR3 sequence reads: CASSFDPQETQYF. The CDR3 DNA is TGTGCCAGCAGCTTTGATCCCCAAGAGACCCAGTACTTC. The J gene is TRBJ2-5, the V gene TRBV5-6; D remains ambiguous. CDR1 is SGHDT and CDR2 is YYEEEE in the germline V gene. The ends were cut back, 2 bases at V and 1 base at J, with 6 bases in the middle. This CDR3 spans 13 amino acids. Using reference TRBV5-6 and TRBJ2-5 for the parts outside the CDR3, the full variable domain is DAGVTQSPTHLIKTRGQQVTLRCSPKSGHDTVSWYQQALGQGPQFIFQYYEEEERQRGNFPDRFSGHQFPNYSSELNVNALLLGDSALYLCASSFDPQETQYFGPGTRLLVL.